Listed here are 20 T cell receptor beta chains from one sample, sequenced in a study of blood T cell repertoires in COVID-19. Here immunoSEQ multiplex PCR was the method, and the copy in TCRdb shows in-frame clones only, minus some. Seen here are some 150,000 clones, roughly 89% observed once, and the top ten hold 3% to 4.5%. Material: peripheral blood. The receptor set was obtained from a woman in her fifties or sixties who had recovered from COVID-19.

The J gene is TRBJ1-1, the V gene TRBV2; D is perhaps TRBD1 (6 bases). V was pared by 6 bases and J by 1 base, with 15 bases between. This CDR3 has 15 residues. Germline values: CDR1 SNHLY, CDR2 FYNNEI. CDR3: CASSPTGLGNTEAFF. The CDR3, as DNA: TGTGCCAGCAGCCCCACAGGGTTAGGGAACACTGAAGCTTTCTTT.

V gene TRBV4-1 combines with J gene TRBJ1-4; TRBD1 might be the D (6 bases). Germline CDR1 and CDR2: MGHRA and YSYEKL. V dropped 0 bases and J dropped 6 bases, with 11 bases sitting between them. The CDR3 has 15 residues. The DNA for the CDR3 is TGCGCCAGCAGCCAAGAAGGCAGGGGTGATGAAAAACTGTTTTTT. This sequence encodes CASSQEGRGDEKLFF.

CDR3 bases: TGCGCCAGAAACAGGGGCAAGAAATCTGGAAACACCATATATTTT. Encoded protein: CARNRGKKSGNTIYF. The chain links TRBV10-1 to TRBJ1-3; 7 bases fit TRBD1. With V trimmed by 9 bases and J by 1 base, 9 bases remained unmatched. This CDR3 contains 15 residues. Germline CDR1 WNHNN, CDR2 SYGVQD (reference sequence).

CDR3 in DNA: TGTGCCAGCAGCTCCGGGGGGGGCAGGGTAGGAGATACGCAGTATTTT. Protein: CASSSGGGRVGDTQYF. This sequence joins TRBV5-4 and TRBJ2-3; 8 positions match TRBD2. V lost 3 bases and J lost 5; bases outside the gene matches: 11. Per germline, CDR1 SGHNT and CDR2 YYREEE (reference sequence). The CDR3 is made up of 16 amino acids.

The chain has TRBV6-2 or TRBV6-3 and TRBJ1-2; a weak D match, TRBD1 (6 bases). The CDR3 runs 12 residues. Germline V gives CDR1 MNHEY, CDR2 SVGEGT. The ends were cut back, 5 bases at V and 8 bases at J, with 12 bases in the middle. CDR3 coding DNA: TGTGCCAGCAGTATCTACAGGGCAGGCTACACCTTC. As protein: CASSIYRAGYTF.

The chain carries TRBV7-9 and TRBJ2-1; D gene uncertain. The V and J ends lost 2 bases and 4 bases respectively, with 6 bases between them. The CDR3 is made up of 13 amino acids. Germline loops: CDR1 SEHNR, CDR2 FQNEAQ (reference sequence). The CDR3 region is CASSLTGYNEQFF. DNA of the CDR3: TGTGCCAGCAGCTTAACCGGGTACAATGAGCAGTTCTTC.

The chain is built from TRBV30 and TRBJ1-5; 7 nucleotides agree with TRBD1. The CDR3 totals 15 residues. CDR1 and CDR2 from the germline V gene are GTSNPN and SVGIG (reference sequence). V dropped 2 bases and J dropped 4; count of bases not matched to a gene: 8. CDR3 sequence reads: CAWSHTGTANQPQHF. The CDR3 nucleotides are TGTGCCTGGAGTCACACCGGGACAGCTAATCAGCCCCAGCATTTT.

This clone was observed a single time. V usage is TRBV2 and J usage is TRBJ1-6; D is perhaps TRBD1 (6 bases). The CDR3 runs 17 residues. Trimming left V 0 bases short and J 4 bases short, with 13 bases between. The germline V gene encodes CDR1 SNHLY and CDR2 FYNNEI. CDR3 sequence reads: CASSEAVDSEYNSPLHF. The CDR3 DNA is TGTGCCAGCAGTGAAGCGGTGGACAGCGAGTATAATTCACCCCTCCACTTT.

The J gene is TRBJ2-5, the V gene TRBV19; TRBD1 agrees at 10 bases. Germline-derived CDR1 and CDR2 are LNHDA and SQIVND (reference sequence). With 5 bases clipped from V and 8 bases from J, the junction kept 8 bases outside the gene matches. The CDR3 sequence is 14 residues long. The CDR3 bases are TGTGCCAGTAGTCTCGCCCTGACAGGGGGCACCCAGTACTTC. This translates into CASSLALTGGTQYF.

This clone was counted once. V usage is TRBV6-5 and J usage is TRBJ1-6, with D possibly being TRBD1 (5 bases). This CDR3 comprises 14 residues. Trimming pared 4 bases from V and 7 bases from J, leaving 11 bases between. The germline CDR1 and CDR2 sequences are MNHEY and SVGAGI. The CDR3 nucleotides are TGTGCCAGCAGTTTACGGGGGGTCAATTCACCCCTCCACTTT. It translates to CASSLRGVNSPLHF.

V and J are TRBV20-1 and TRBJ2-1, with 8 bases that match TRBD2. The V gene's germline CDR1 is DFQATT and CDR2 SNEGSKA (reference sequence). V lost 3 bases to trimming and J lost 4 bases; unmatched junction nucleotides: 5. CDR3 length equals 14 residues. CDR3 residues: CSASGGGPYNEQFF. The CDR3 nucleotides are TGCAGTGCTAGTGGCGGGGGGCCATACAATGAGCAGTTCTTC.

The chain carries TRBV29-1 and TRBJ2-2; D is ambiguous. Per the germline V gene, CDR1 is SQVTM and CDR2 is ANQGSEA. Trimming cost V 5 bases and J 2 bases, with 12 bases left between them. The CDR3 is 14 residues long. CDR3 residues: CSVMEQFNTGELFF. The CDR3 region has the DNA TGCAGCGTTATGGAACAGTTTAACACCGGGGAGCTGTTTTTT.

This clone was seen more than once but under ten times. The chain recombines TRBV28 with TRBJ1-2, with D tentatively TRBD1 (6 bases). The germline CDR1 and CDR2 sequences are MDHEN and SYDVKM. Trimming shortened V by 5 bases and J by 8 bases, and 21 bases separated the two germline ends. The CDR3 totals 15 residues. In DNA form, the CDR3 reads TGTGCCAGCAGTCGACGTTGGGGGCCCCATGGCGGCTACACCTTC. The encoded protein is CASSRRWGPHGGYTF.

This chain connects TRBV27 to TRBJ1-6, with D hard to call. The germline V gene encodes CDR1 MNHEY and CDR2 SMNVEV (reference sequence). Trimming cost V 4 bases and J 4 bases, with 8 bases left between them. CDR3 length: 14 amino acids. The CDR3 region is CASSYDGYNSPLHF. CDR3 DNA: TGTGCCAGCAGTTATGACGGGTATAATTCACCCCTCCACTTT.

The chain links TRBV5-1 to TRBJ2-7, with D maybe TRBD1 (6 bases). Germline loops: CDR1 SGHRS, CDR2 YFSETQ. This CDR3 is built from 13 residues. The V end was cut by 3 bases, the J end by 7 bases, with 14 bases between. The CDR3 sequence is CASSSQGRQEQYF. CDR3 nucleotides: TGCGCCAGCAGCTCACAGGGACGGCAAGAGCAGTACTTC. The entire variable domain, with the rest obtained from reference TRBV5-1 and TRBJ2-7, is as follows: KAGVTQTPRYLIKTRGQQVTLSCSPISGHRSVSWYQQTPGQGLQFLFEYFSETQRNKGNFPGRFSGRQFSNSRSEMNVSTLELGDSALYLCASSSQGRQEQYFGPGTRLTVT.

The chain is built from TRBV19 and TRBJ2-3, with D perhaps TRBD2 (6 bases). This CDR3 is built from 15 residues. In germline, CDR1 is LNHDA, CDR2 SQIVND (reference sequence). Trimming removed 4 bases from V and 1 base from J, with 12 bases in between. The CDR3 DNA reads as TGTGCCAGTAGTACCGAGCGGGTCCGCACAGATACGCAGTATTTT. It encodes CASSTERVRTDTQYF.

This chain links TRBV5-5 with TRBJ1-2, with D tentatively TRBD1 (5 bases). V shed 4 bases and J shed 8 bases, with 18 bases lying between them. This CDR3 spans 14 amino acids. CDR1 is SGHKS, CDR2 YYEKEE, per germline (reference sequence). CDR3: CASSGSGAGGGYTF. Written as DNA, the CDR3 is TGTGCCAGCAGCGGGTCCGGAGCGGGGGGAGGCTACACCTTC.

This chain joins TRBV9 and TRBJ1-1; TRBD1 is a possible D gene (6 bases). V was cut by 0 bases and J by 5 bases, with 17 bases left in between. Germline values: CDR1 SGDLS, CDR2 YYNGEE. The CDR3 consists of 16 residues. This CDR3 is CASSVGGEGVWTEAFF. CDR3 DNA: TGTGCCAGCAGCGTAGGAGGTGAGGGGGTATGGACTGAAGCTTTCTTT.

This chain uses TRBV19 with TRBJ2-1, with TRBD1 matching over 9 bases. Germline values: CDR1 LNHDA, CDR2 SQIVND (reference sequence). V was clipped by 6 bases and J by 7 bases; unmatched bases: 7. The CDR3 spans 14 residues. CDR3 DNA: TGTGCCAGTAGACCGACAGGGGGTCAAAATGAGCAGTTCTTC. Protein product: CASRPTGGQNEQFF.

This clone has a single count. The gene calls are TRBV10-2 and TRBJ1-2; D uncertain. This CDR3 has 13 residues. With 0 bases removed from V and 8 bases from J, the gap between germline ends came to 10 bases. The germline gives CDR1 WSHSY, CDR2 SAAADI. Here the CDR3 reads CASSESSDGGYTF. The CDR3 bases are TGCGCCAGCAGTGAGTCAAGCGATGGGGGCTACACCTTC.